This note documents a single T cell receptor (beta chain) sequence. Its target is unknown. PCR primers comprised 60 Vbeta and 13 Jbeta primers. Generated by immunoSEQ multiplex PCR, the TCRdb table keeps only in-frame clones and is missing some. The sample has around 100,000 clones; under 80% are singletons. The record originates from a study of cytomegalovirus exposure and HLA in healthy donors. The overall study: The 100 million to 140 million unique TCR beta sequences, from about 180 million T cells, were found by an earlier analysis. Notes on the study in general: Most TCR sequences were uncommon, yet certain public TCRs appeared in many donors. Near-uniform donor sequencing depth was presumed by presence/absence analyses.

Trimming pared 4 bases from V and 4 bases from J, leaving 12 bases between. The CDR3 is made up of 14 amino acids. CDR1 is SGDLS, CDR2 YYNGEE, per germline. The V gene is TRBV9, the J gene TRBJ1-3; D may be TRBD1 (6 bases). The sequence was collected from a young woman in good health and CMV-seropositive. Sequencing was done on a sample of PBMCs. In nucleotides, the CDR3 is TGTGCCAGCAGCCTCACAGGGATGGGAAACACCATATATTTT. Its protein product is CASSLTGMGNTIYF.